These T cell receptor beta chains were read from a single sample in a study of blood T cells in healthy people across ages. MiXCR, applied by TCRdb to the 5' RACE reads, yields one record per CDR3 protein. The sample consists of roughly 730,000 distinct CDR3 sequences, roughly three fifths of them appearing once. The sequenced sample was blood. The receptor source for this set is a man aged 35-49 years in good health. The CDR3 runs from the conserved cysteine through the conserved F or W. D genes are given only for firm matches. Not every row has a clone size; where given, it reads once, few, many or a size class.

clone_size	d_call	v_call	j_call	cdr3_aa	cdr3_nt
few	TRBD1	TRBV6-2/TRBV6-3	TRBJ2-7	CASRHGPGQGMTYEQYF	TGTGCCAGCAGACATGGACCGGGACAGGGGATGACCTACGAGCAGTACTTC
.	TRBD2	TRBV28	TRBJ2-7	CASSPPGVMAGEPEQYF	TGTGCCAGCAGTCCTCCGGGCGTTATGGCGGGAGAGCCCGAGCAGTACTTC
.	TRBD1	TRBV6-2/TRBV6-3	TRBJ2-7	CASSGQGAREQYF	TGTGCCAGCAGCGGACAGGGGGCGCGCGAGCAGTACTTC
.	.	TRBV4-3	TRBJ2-7	CASSQESGGIYEQYF	TGCGCCAGCAGCCAAGAGTCGGGCGGAATCTACGAGCAGTACTTC
.	TRBD1	TRBV20-1	TRBJ1-5	CSARVSGGDSGSNQPQHF	TGCAGTGCTAGAGTGAGTGGGGGGGACAGCGGAAGCAATCAGCCCCAGCATTTT
.	TRBD1	TRBV12-3/TRBV12-4	TRBJ2-7	CAGSPSPGTGLYEQYF	TGTGCCGGCAGTCCGTCCCCAGGGACAGGGTTGTACGAGCAGTACTTC
.	.	TRBV7-9	TRBJ2-5	CASSSTLGAGGDNEQYF	.
few	.	TRBV6-5	TRBJ2-5	CASSYIVSGETQYF	TGTGCCAGCAGTTACATTGTCTCGGGAGAGACCCAGTACTTC
.	.	TRBV28	TRBJ2-1	CASSLTATESREMGGYNEQFF	TGTGCCAGCAGTCTTACGGCGACCGAGTCACGGGAGATGGGCGGGTACAATGAGCAGTTCTTC
few	.	TRBV29-1	TRBJ2-5	CSVVGLEETQYF	TGCAGCGTTGTAGGGCTCGAAGAGACCCAGTACTTC
few	.	TRBV5-1	TRBJ1-1	CASSLDVFTEAFF	TGCGCCAGCAGCTTGGATGTCTTCACTGAAGCTTTCTTT
.	TRBD1	TRBV29-1	TRBJ2-7	CSVGLRGLAYEQYF	TGCAGCGTTGGCCTTAGGGGGCTTGCCTACGAGCAGTACTTC
.	TRBD2	TRBV27	TRBJ2-3	CASSLELAGGPPDTQYF	TGTGCCAGCAGTTTGGAACTAGCGGGAGGGCCGCCAGATACGCAGTATTTT
.	TRBD1	TRBV20-1	TRBJ2-1	CSARDPRQGDDNEQFF	TGCAGTGCTAGAGATCCTAGACAGGGTGACGACAATGAGCAGTTCTTT